The clone carrying this T cell receptor beta chain came up many times. This CDR3 is built from 15 residues. Germline V gene data show CDR1 as SGHTA and CDR2 as FQGNSA. Deletions cut 4 bases from V and 2 bases from J, with 15 bases between. This sample is part of a study of CD8+CD57+ T cells in acquired aplastic anemia. Before being chosen for sequencing, patients had shown CD8+CD57+ cell expansion by flow cytometry. Genomic DNA was employed as the template in profiling TCR beta VDJ and CDR3. TCRdb independently ran MiXCR on the reads; one entry per CDR3 protein. The profile shows 450,000 to 600,000 distinct CDR3 sequences, more than 25% of them singletons.

The chain recombines TRBV7-2 with TRBJ2-7; D is possibly TRBD1 (6 bases). The TCR sequence derives from a human donor with aplastic anemia. Sequences were obtained from sorted CD4+, CD8+, or CD8+CD57+ T cells (not recorded which) from PBMCs. This CDR3 reads CASSSSGTIAYEQYF. In DNA, the CDR3 is TGTGCCAGCAGCTCCTCAGGGACAATCGCCTACGAGCAGTACTTC.